What follows is one TCR beta chain and its context. This entry belongs to a study of shared clonotypes between healthy human individuals. The sorted-subset replicate PCRs were given roughly 200 ng DNA, which is some 29,000 T cell genomes. The protocol was immunoSEQ multiplex PCR, while the TCRdb copy is restricted to in-frame clones and leaves out a portion. The table shows more than 2 million clones, with around 93% occurring only once. The trim removed 4 bases at V and 4 bases at J, leaving 20 bases unmatched. The CDR3 sequence is 19 residues long. CDR1 MNHEY and CDR2 SMNVEV come from the germline V gene (reference sequence). Selected positively for CCR7 and CD45RO-negative, naive CD8 cells excluded terminally differentiated effector memory CD45RA+ cells.

The source of this sequence is a young man in good health. Some clones in this sample may be carry-over from other donors' samples. The material sequenced was naive CD8+ T cells from PBMCs. The chain recombines TRBV27 with TRBJ2-3; 7 bases align to TRBD1. In DNA form, the CDR3 reads TGTGCCAGCAGTTCCACGGCTACGCCCTCGGGACAGTCTTCAGATACGCAGTATTTT. This codes for CASSSTATPSGQSSDTQYF.